One sample yielded the 7 T cell receptor beta chains listed below, sequenced in a study of cytomegalovirus exposure and HLA in healthy donors (dated by TCRdb to about 2017). Libraries came from the immunoSEQ multiplex PCR assay. This immuneACCESS table, as held by TCRdb, lists in-frame sequences with V and J called but not all clones. Of the missing ones, under half trace to an unresolved V gene in checked studies; the others have no known cause. The sample includes approximately 260,000 clones, with more than 75% observed a single time. The top ten clones comprise 1% to 1.5% of the sample. The specimen was PBMCs. These receptors were collected from a woman aged 25-40 years in good health and CMV-seropositive.

CDR3 protein: CASTLTDTQYF. CDR3 in DNA: TGTGCCAGCACCCTCACAGATACGCAGTATTTT. J is TRBJ2-3 and V is TRBV2; D is ambiguous. V shed 7 bases and J shed 2 bases, with 4 bases lying between them. This CDR3 region has 11 residues. The germline gives CDR1 SNHLY, CDR2 FYNNEI.

This clone was seen just once. The V gene is TRBV27, the J gene TRBJ1-1; the D gene is possibly TRBD1 (6 bases). V shed 6 bases and J shed 1 base, with 12 bases lying between them. The CDR3 covers 14 residues. CDR1 and CDR2 from the germline V gene are MNHEY and SMNVEV (reference sequence). This CDR3 is CASRWGGANTEAFF. In DNA, the CDR3 is TGTGCCAGCAGATGGGGGGGCGCGAACACTGAAGCTTTCTTT.

This clone was seen only a few times. V and J are TRBV10-3 and TRBJ2-7; 7 nucleotides match TRBD1. Germline V CDR1 and CDR2: ENHRY, SYGVKD. V shed 6 bases, J shed 5 bases, and the junction held 7 bases outside the gene matches. The CDR3 loop spans 13 amino acids. As DNA, the CDR3 is TGTGCCATCAGGGGGACAGAATCCCACGAGCAGTACTTC. Translating gives CAIRGTESHEQYF.

This sequence joins TRBV19 and TRBJ2-7, with D maybe TRBD2 (6 bases). The CDR3 totals 15 residues. V lost 1 base and J 3 bases, leaving 13 bases between the germline ends. Germline V lookup: CDR1 LNHDA, CDR2 SQIVND (reference sequence). CDR3 sequence: CASSIVAGFRYEQYF. The CDR3 DNA is TGTGCCAGTAGTATAGTCGCGGGGTTCCGCTACGAGCAGTACTTC. The variable domain in full, with the rest retrieved from reference TRBV19 and TRBJ2-7, is DGGITQSPKYLFRKEGQNVTLSCEQNLNHDAMYWYRQDPGQGLRLIYYSQIVNDFQKGDIAEGYSVSREKKESFPLTVTSAQKNPTAFYLCASSIVAGFRYEQYFGPGTRLTVT.

The CDR3 nucleotides read TGTGCCAGCAGCCACTACGAGCAGTACTTC. This codes for CASSHYEQYF. V and J are TRBV11-2 and TRBJ2-7; D call uncertain. The CDR3 is 10 amino acids. V lost 5 bases, J lost 3 bases, and 2 bases lay in between. Germline loops: CDR1 SGHAT, CDR2 FQNNGV.

The V call is TRBV30, the J call TRBJ1-1; maybe TRBD1 (6 bases). This CDR3 spans 16 amino acids. Germline assignment: CDR1 GTSNPN and CDR2 SVGIG (reference sequence). V shed 1 base and J shed 4 bases, with 19 bases lying between them. The CDR3 bases are TGTGCCTGGAGTGGACGGCAAGGGCAGGGGAGCACTGAAGCTTTCTTT. It specifies CAWSGRQGQGSTEAFF.

V and J are TRBV27 and TRBJ2-3, with a weak D call TRBD2 (6 bases). V lost 3 bases and J lost 0, with 16 bases in between. Germline V lookup: CDR1 MNHEY, CDR2 SMNVEV (reference sequence). This CDR3 is built from 17 residues. Here the CDR3 DNA reads TGTGCCAGCAGTTTTCTCCGAGGGGCGGGAAGCACAGATACGCAGTATTTT. This gives the protein CASSFLRGAGSTDTQYF.